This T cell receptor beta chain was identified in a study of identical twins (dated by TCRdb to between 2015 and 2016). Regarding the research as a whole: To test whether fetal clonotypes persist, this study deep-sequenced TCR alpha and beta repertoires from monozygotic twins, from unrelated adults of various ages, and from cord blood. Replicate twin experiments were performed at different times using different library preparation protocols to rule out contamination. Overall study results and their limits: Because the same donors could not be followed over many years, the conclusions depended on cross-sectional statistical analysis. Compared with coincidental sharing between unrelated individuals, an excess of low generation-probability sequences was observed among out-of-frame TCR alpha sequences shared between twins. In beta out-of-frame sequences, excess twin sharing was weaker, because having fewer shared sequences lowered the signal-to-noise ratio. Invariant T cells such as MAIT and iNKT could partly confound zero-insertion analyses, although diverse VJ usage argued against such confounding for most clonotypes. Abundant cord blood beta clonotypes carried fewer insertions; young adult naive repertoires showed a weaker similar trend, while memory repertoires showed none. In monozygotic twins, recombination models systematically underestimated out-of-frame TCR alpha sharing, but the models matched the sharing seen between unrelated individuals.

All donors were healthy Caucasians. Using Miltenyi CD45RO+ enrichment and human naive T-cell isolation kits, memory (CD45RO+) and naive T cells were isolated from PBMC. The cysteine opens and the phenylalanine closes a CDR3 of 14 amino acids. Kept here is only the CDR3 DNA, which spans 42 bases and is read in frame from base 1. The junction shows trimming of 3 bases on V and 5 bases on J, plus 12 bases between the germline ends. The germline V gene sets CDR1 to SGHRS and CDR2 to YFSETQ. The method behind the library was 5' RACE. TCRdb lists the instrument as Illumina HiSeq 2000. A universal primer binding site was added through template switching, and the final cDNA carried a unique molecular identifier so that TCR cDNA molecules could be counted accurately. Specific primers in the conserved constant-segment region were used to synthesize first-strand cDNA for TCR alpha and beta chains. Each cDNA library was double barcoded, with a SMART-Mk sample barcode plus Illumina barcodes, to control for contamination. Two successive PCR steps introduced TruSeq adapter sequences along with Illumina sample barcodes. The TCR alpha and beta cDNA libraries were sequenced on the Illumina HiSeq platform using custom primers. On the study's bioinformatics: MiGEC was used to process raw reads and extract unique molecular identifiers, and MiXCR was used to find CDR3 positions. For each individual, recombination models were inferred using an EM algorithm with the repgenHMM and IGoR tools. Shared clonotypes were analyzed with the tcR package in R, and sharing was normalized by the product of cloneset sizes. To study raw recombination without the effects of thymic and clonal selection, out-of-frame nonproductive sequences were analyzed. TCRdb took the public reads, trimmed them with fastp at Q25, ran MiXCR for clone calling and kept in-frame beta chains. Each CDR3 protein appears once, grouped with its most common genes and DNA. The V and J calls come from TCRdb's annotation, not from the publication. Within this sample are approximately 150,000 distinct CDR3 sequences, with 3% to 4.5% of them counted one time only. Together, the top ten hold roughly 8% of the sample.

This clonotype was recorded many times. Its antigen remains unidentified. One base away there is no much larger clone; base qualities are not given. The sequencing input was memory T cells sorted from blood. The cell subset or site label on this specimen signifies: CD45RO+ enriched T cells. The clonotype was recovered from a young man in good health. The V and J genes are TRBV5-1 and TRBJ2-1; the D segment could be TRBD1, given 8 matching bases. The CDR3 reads CASSWEGQDNEQFF. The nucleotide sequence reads TGCGCCAGCAGCTGGGAGGGACAGGACAATGAGCAGTTCTTC.